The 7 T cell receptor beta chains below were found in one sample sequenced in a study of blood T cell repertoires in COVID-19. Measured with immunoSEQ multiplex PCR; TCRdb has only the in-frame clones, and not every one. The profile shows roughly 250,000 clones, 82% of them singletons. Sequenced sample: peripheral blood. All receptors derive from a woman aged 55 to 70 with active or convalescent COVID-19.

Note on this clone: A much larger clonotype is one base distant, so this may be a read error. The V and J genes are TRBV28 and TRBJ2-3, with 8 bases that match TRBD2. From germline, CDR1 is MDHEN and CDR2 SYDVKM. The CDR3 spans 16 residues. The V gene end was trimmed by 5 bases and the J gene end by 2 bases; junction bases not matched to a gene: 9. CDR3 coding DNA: TGTGCCAGCAGTACGGCGGGGGGCGGGCACACAGATACGCAGTATTTT. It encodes CASSTAGGGHTDTQYF.

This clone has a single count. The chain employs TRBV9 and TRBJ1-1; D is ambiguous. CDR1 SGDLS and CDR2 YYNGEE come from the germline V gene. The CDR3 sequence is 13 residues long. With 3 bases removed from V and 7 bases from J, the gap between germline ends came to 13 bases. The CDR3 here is CASSAMVKSEAFF. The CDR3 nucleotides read TGTGCCAGCAGCGCCATGGTAAAGAGTGAAGCTTTCTTT.

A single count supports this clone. CDR3 nucleotide sequence: TGTGCCAGCAGTTTATCCCCATACAATGAGCAGTTCTTC. Its protein product is CASSLSPYNEQFF. V is TRBV12-3 or TRBV12-4 and J is TRBJ2-1; D call uncertain. The CDR3 runs 13 residues. Trimming removed 2 bases from V and 4 bases from J, with 6 bases in between.

The CDR3 DNA follows: TGTGCCAGCAGTTTGTTCGGGGGAGATGGCTACACCTTC. Protein: CASSLFGGDGYTF. The chain joins TRBV12-3 or TRBV12-4 to TRBJ1-2; D may be TRBD1 (5 bases). Trimming cost V 3 bases and J 6 bases, with 11 bases left between them. The CDR3 length is 13 residues.

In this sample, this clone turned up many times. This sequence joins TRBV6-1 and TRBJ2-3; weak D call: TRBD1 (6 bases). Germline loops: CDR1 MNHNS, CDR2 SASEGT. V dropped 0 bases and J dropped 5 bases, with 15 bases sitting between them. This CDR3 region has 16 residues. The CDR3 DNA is TGTGCCAGCAGTGAAGCGCTAGAGGGGGTGAAAGATACGCAGTATTTT. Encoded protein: CASSEALEGVKDTQYF.

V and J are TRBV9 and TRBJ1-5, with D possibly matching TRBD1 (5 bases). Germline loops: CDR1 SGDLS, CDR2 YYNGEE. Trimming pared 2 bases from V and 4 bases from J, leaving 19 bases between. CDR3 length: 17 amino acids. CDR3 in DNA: TGTGCCAGCAGCGTCACCCGGCAGGGAATCGTGAATCAGCCCCAGCATTTT. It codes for CASSVTRQGIVNQPQHF.

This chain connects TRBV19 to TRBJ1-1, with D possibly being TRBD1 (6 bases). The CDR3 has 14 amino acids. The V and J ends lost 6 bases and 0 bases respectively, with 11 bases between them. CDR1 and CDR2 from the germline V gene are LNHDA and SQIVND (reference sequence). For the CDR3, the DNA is TGTGCCAGTAGGGAGGACAGTATGAACACTGAAGCTTTCTTT. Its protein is CASREDSMNTEAFF.